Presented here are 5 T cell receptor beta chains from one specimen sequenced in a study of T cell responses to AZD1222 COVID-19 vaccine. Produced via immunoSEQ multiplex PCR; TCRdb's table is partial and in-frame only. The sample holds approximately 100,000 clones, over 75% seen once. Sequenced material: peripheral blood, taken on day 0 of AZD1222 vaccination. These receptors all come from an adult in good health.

CDR3 coding DNA: TGTGCCAGCAGCCAAGATTTGAGGGGTCATTTGAGCACTGAAGCTTTCTTT. As protein: CASSQDLRGHLSTEAFF. The rearrangement links TRBV3-1 (or the pseudogene TRBV3-2) to TRBJ1-1; D possibly corresponds to TRBD1 (5 bases). Germline CDR1 reads LGHDT; CDR2 reads YNNKEL (reference sequence). Trimming removed 0 bases from V and 4 bases from J, with 18 bases in between. The CDR3 has 17 amino acids.

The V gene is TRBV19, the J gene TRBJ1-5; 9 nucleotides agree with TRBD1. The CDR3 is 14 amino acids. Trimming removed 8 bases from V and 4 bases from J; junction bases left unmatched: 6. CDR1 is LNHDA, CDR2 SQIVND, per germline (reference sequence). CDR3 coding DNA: TGTGCCAGTTGTGACAGGGGGGGGAATCAGCCCCAGCATTTT. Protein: CASCDRGGNQPQHF.

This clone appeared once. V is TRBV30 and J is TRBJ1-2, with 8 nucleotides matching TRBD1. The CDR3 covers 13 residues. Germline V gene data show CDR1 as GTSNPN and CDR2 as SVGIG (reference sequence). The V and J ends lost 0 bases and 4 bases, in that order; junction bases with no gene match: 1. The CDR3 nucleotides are TGTGCCTGGAGTGTTGGACAGGGCTATGGCTACACCTTC. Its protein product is CAWSVGQGYGYTF.

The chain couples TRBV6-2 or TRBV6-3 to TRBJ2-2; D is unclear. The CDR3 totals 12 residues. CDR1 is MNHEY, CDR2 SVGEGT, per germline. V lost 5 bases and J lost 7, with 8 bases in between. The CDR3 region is CASSPPGGELFF. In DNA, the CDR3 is TGTGCCAGCAGTCCACCGGGCGGGGAGCTGTTTTTT.

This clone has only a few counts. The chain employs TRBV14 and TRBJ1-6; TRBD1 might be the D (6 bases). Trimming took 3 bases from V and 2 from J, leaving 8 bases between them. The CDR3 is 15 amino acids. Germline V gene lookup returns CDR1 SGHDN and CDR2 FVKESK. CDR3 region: CASSHAGAYNSPLHF. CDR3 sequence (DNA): TGTGCCAGCAGCCATGCAGGGGCCTATAATTCACCCCTCCACTTT.